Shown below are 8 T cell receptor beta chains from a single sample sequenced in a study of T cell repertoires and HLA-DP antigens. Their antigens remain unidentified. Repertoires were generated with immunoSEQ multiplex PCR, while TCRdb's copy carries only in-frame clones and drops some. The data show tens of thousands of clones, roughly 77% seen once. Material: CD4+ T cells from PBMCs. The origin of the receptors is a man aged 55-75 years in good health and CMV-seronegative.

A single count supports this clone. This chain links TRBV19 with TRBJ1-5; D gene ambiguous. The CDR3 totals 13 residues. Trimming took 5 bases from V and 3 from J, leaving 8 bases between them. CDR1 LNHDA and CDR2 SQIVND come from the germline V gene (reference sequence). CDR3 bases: TGTGCCAGTAGTCGAGGGTACAATCAGCCCCAGCATTTT. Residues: CASSRGYNQPQHF.

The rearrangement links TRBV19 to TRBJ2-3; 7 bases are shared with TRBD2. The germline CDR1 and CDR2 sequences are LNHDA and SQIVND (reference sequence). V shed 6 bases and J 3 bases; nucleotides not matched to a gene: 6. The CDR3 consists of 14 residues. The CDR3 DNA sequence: TGTGCCAGTAGGGGACTAAAGAGAACAGATACGCAGTATTTT. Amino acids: CASRGLKRTDTQYF.

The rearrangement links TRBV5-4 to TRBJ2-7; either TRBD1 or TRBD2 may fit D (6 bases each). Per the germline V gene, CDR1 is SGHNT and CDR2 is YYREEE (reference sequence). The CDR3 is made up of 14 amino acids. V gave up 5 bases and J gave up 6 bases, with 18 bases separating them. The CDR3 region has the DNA TGTGCCAGCAGGGCCGGGGGCTCCACCGGCGAGCAGTACGTC. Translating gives CASRAGGSTGEQYV.

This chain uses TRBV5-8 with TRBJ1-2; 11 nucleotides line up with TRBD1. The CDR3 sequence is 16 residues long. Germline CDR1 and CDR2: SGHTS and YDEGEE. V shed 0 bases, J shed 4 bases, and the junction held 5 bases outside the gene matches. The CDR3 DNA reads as TGTGCCAGCAGCTTGGCCCCGGGACAGGGGGGCTATGGCTACACCTTC. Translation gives CASSLAPGQGGYGYTF.

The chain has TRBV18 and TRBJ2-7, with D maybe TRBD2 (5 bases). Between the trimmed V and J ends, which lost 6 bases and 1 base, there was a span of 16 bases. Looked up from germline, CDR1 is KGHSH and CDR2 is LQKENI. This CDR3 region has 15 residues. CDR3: CASSRPGLPSYEQYF. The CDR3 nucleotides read TGTGCCAGCTCGCGTCCCGGACTCCCATCCTACGAGCAGTACTTC.

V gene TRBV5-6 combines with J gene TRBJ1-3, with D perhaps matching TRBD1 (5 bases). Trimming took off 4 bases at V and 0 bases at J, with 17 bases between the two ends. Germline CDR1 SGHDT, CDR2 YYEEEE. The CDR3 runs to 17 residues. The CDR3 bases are TGTGCCAGCAGCCCGAATTGGGGGGATTACTCTGGAAACACCATATATTTT. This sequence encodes CASSPNWGDYSGNTIYF.

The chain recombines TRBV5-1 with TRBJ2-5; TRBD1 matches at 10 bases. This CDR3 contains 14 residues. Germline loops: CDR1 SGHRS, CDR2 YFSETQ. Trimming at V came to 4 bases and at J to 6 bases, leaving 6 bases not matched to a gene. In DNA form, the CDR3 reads TGCGCCAGCAGCCCGGGGACAGGGGACAAGACCCAGTACTTC. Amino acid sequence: CASSPGTGDKTQYF.

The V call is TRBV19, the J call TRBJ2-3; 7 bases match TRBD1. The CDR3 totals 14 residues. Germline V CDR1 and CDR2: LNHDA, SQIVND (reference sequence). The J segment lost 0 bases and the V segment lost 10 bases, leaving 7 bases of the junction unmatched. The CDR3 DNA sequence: TGTGCCATCCGGGACAGATCTAGCACAGATACGCAGTATTTT. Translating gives CAIRDRSSTDTQYF.